The source of this T cell receptor beta chain is a study of CD8 T cells in Susac syndrome. Study-wide results and limits: Susac-specific public clones numbered approximately 15 in total CD8+ repertoires (and 5 or 6 in CD8+ TEMRA repertoires).

Random hexamers served to reverse transcribe roughly 0.45 to 1 ug RNA. An immunoSEQ multiplex PCR generated amplified TCR beta CDR3 products spanning 54 Vbeta and 13 Jbeta. Each CDR3 protein is one row after TCRdb ran MiXCR on the immunoSEQ multiplex PCR reads. This table holds about 100,000 distinct CDR3 sequences, 95% found once. For this clonotype: Antigen unknown.

CDR1 is SGHRS, CDR2 YFSETQ, per germline. This CDR3 has 14 residues. The ends lost 1 base at V and 8 bases at J; junction bases unmatched: 8. The sequence came from a human donor with Susac syndrome. Sequencing was done on a sample of CD8+ T cells from PBMCs. The genes are TRBV5-1 and TRBJ1-2; TRBD1 agrees at 7 bases. The CDR3 is CASSLLGQADGYTF. The DNA for the CDR3 is TGCGCCAGCAGCTTGCTAGGACAGGCCGACGGCTACACCTTC.